This T cell receptor beta chain came from a study of shared clonotypes between healthy human individuals. V was shortened by 4 bases and J by 0 bases, with 10 bases between the two germline ends. Germline lookup yields CDR1 SQVTM and CDR2 ANQGSEA. The CDR3 spans 14 residues. Profiling relied on immunoSEQ multiplex PCR, and the TCRdb table lists in-frame clones only, not all of them. The repertoire holds under 2,500,000 clones, with roughly 95% as singletons. Sequenced input: naive CD4+ T cells sorted from blood. Subset reported: CD45RA+ positively selected. The receptor was isolated from a man aged 18 to 35 in good health. The rearrangement links TRBV29-1 to TRBJ1-3, with D uncertain. In DNA, the CDR3 is TGCAGCGTTGGAAGGGATCTCTCTGGAAACACCATATATTTT. Protein: CSVGRDLSGNTIYF. Combining the CDR3 with reference TRBV29-1 and TRBJ1-3 gives the whole variable domain SAVISQKPSRDICQRGTSLTIQCQVDSQVTMMFWYRQQPGQSLTLIATANQGSEATYESGFVIDKFPISRPNLTFSTLTVSNMSPEDSSIYLCSVGRDLSGNTIYFGEGSWLTVV.